Following are 20 T cell receptor beta chains from one sample sequenced in a study of blood T cell repertoires in COVID-19. TCRdb keeps only in-frame clones here, not all; method: immunoSEQ multiplex PCR. The sample has 400,000 to 550,000 clones, around nine tenths seen once. Sequenced sample: peripheral blood. The origin of the receptors is a woman aged 25 to 39 with acute or convalescent COVID-19.

The CDR3 is CASGGPPLAGAKETQYF. CDR3 coding DNA: TGTGCTAGTGGTGGCCCCCCTCTAGCGGGGGCCAAGGAGACCCAGTACTTC. The chain joins TRBV12-5 to TRBJ2-5; TRBD2 matches 10 bases. Germline CDR1 LGHNT, CDR2 FRNRAP. V shed 5 bases and J 5 bases; nucleotides not matched to a gene: 14. The CDR3 extends over 17 amino acids.

The genes are TRBV7-3 and TRBJ2-2; D call uncertain. The germline gives CDR1 SGHTA, CDR2 FQGTGA. The CDR3 spans 12 residues. Trimming removed 6 bases at V and 4 bases at J, with 6 bases between. CDR3 amino acids: CASRRSTGELFF. The CDR3 DNA is TGTGCCAGCAGGAGGAGCACCGGGGAGCTGTTTTTT. The complete variable domain, with remaining parts taken from reference TRBV7-3 and TRBJ2-2, reads GAGVSQTPSNKVTEKGKYVELRCDPISGHTALYWYRQSLGQGPEFLIYFQGTGAADDSGLPNDRFFAVRPEGSVSTLKIQRTERGDSAVYLCASRRSTGELFFGEGSRLTVL.

This rearrangement joins TRBV6-5 to TRBJ2-3, with 8 bases identical to TRBD1. J was trimmed by 4 bases and V by 6 bases; bases with no gene match: 9. In germline, CDR1 is MNHEY, CDR2 SVGAGI. The CDR3 has 15 amino acids. The CDR3 protein is CASSLIDRGPDTQYF. CDR3 in DNA: TGTGCCAGCAGCCTCATCGACAGGGGACCAGATACGCAGTATTTT.

The chain is built from TRBV11-3 and TRBJ2-3; D possibly corresponds to TRBD1 (6 bases). Germline V CDR1 and CDR2: SGHNT, YENEEA. Trimming removed 5 bases from V and 2 bases from J, with 17 bases in between. This CDR3 contains 16 residues. The CDR3 sequence is CASSLGGQSITDTQYF. The CDR3 DNA follows: TGTGCCAGCAGCCTAGGCGGACAGAGTATCACAGATACGCAGTATTTT.

V gene TRBV9 combines with J gene TRBJ2-2; no firm D call. Germline assignment: CDR1 SGDLS and CDR2 YYNGEE. The CDR3 consists of 13 residues. V lost 0 bases and J 7 bases, leaving 7 bases between the germline ends. The CDR3 reads CASSVAPVGELFF. The CDR3 nucleotides are TGTGCCAGCAGCGTAGCGCCAGTCGGGGAGCTGTTTTTT.

This rearrangement joins TRBV25-1 to TRBJ2-5; a weak D match, TRBD2 (6 bases). CDR3 length equals 13 residues. Trimming took 6 bases from V and 1 from J, leaving 9 bases between them. CDR1 is MGHDK and CDR2 is SYGVNS in the germline V gene. CDR3 residues: CASRRGSQETQYF. Here the CDR3 DNA reads TGTGCCAGCAGGCGGGGAAGCCAAGAGACCCAGTACTTC.

The chain combines TRBV30 with TRBJ1-1, with unresolved D. V was pared by 0 bases and J by 1 base, with 6 bases between. This CDR3 has 13 residues. The germline CDR1 and CDR2 sequences are GTSNPN and SVGIG (reference sequence). This chain's CDR3 is CAWSVLRNTEAFF. The CDR3 DNA reads TGTGCCTGGAGTGTACTGAGGAACACTGAAGCTTTCTTT.

The chain carries TRBV7-2 and TRBJ2-7; no firm D call. The CDR3 has 12 residues. The V gene lost 5 bases and the J gene lost 4 bases, with 9 bases spanning the gap. The V gene's germline CDR1 is SGHTA and CDR2 FQGNSA. The CDR3 here is CASSPPLYEQYF. In DNA form, the CDR3 reads TGTGCCAGCAGCCCCCCGTTGTACGAGCAGTACTTC.

This clone was seen more than once but under ten times. The chain employs TRBV15 and TRBJ1-3; D uncertain. The length of the CDR3 is 13 residues. CDR1 is LNHNV, CDR2 YYDKDF, per germline (reference sequence). The V and J ends lost 5 bases and 2 bases respectively, with 7 bases between them. In DNA form, the CDR3 reads TGTGCCACCAGCGGAACAGCTGGAAACACCATATATTTT. Translation gives CATSGTAGNTIYF. The whole variable domain, filled in from reference TRBV15 and TRBJ1-3, reads DAMVIQNPRYQVTQFGKPVTLSCSQTLNHNVMYWYQQKSSQAPKLLFHYYDKDFNNEADTPDNFQSRRPNTSFCFLDIRSPGLGDTAMYLCATSGTAGNTIYFGEGSWLTVV.

The chain couples TRBV11-3 to TRBJ2-1; 7 bases are a match to TRBD1. This CDR3 comprises 14 residues. Trimming cost V 3 bases and J 5 bases; bases outside gene matches: 4. Germline V gene data show CDR1 as SGHNT and CDR2 as YENEEA. CDR3 bases: TGTGCCAGCAGCTTTCGGACAGGAAACAATGAGCAGTTCTTC. Encoded protein: CASSFRTGNNEQFF.

This chain links TRBV19 with TRBJ1-1, with a tentative D call TRBD1 (6 bases). The CDR3 runs 14 residues. The V end lost 6 bases, the J end lost 3 bases, and 14 bases lay between the germline ends. The germline CDR1 and CDR2 sequences are LNHDA and SQIVND (reference sequence). The CDR3 protein is CASSPRQVHTEAFF. The CDR3 DNA is TGTGCCAGTAGCCCCAGACAGGTACACACTGAAGCTTTCTTT.

V and J are TRBV11-1 and TRBJ2-5; unclear D gene. The CDR3 runs to 15 residues. The V gene lost 3 bases and the J gene lost 0 bases, with 11 bases spanning the gap. The germline CDR1 and CDR2 sequences are SGHAT and FQDESV (reference sequence). CDR3 sequence reads: CASSFPRGDQETQYF. The CDR3 coding sequence is TGTGCCAGCAGCTTTCCCCGAGGCGACCAAGAGACCCAGTACTTC.

This sequence joins TRBV7-2 and TRBJ2-5, with 14 bases fitting TRBD2. The germline CDR1 and CDR2 sequences are SGHTA and FQGNSA. J lost 9 bases, V lost 5 bases, and 5 bases had no gene match. The CDR3 is 14 amino acids. The CDR3 coding sequence is TGTGCCAGCAGCAAGGGACTAGCGGGGGACCCCCAGTACTTC. Amino acid sequence: CASSKGLAGDPQYF.

The V gene is TRBV10-2, the J gene TRBJ2-5; 10 bases map to TRBD2. With V trimmed by 6 bases and J by 5 bases, 9 bases remained unmatched. Germline lookup yields CDR1 WSHSY and CDR2 SAAADI. The CDR3 has 15 amino acids. The CDR3 DNA is TGCGCCAGCAGAAAAAAGCGGGGGGGCCGGGAGACCCAGTACTTC. This encodes CASRKKRGGRETQYF.

The J gene is TRBJ1-3, the V gene TRBV6-5, with TRBD1 identical over 7 bases. Germline CDR1 reads MNHEY; CDR2 reads SVGAGI. This CDR3 is 15 amino acids long. The trim removed 6 bases at V and 2 bases at J, leaving 7 bases unmatched. CDR3 protein: CASRPGTAPGNTIYF. Written as DNA, the CDR3 is TGTGCCAGCAGGCCCGGGACAGCCCCTGGAAACACCATATATTTT.

This rearrangement joins TRBV6-5 to TRBJ1-3, with TRBD1 matching 7 bases. V dropped 5 bases and J dropped 2; count of bases not matched to a gene: 3. CDR3 length: 14 amino acids. Germline values: CDR1 MNHEY, CDR2 SVGAGI. This chain's CDR3 is CASSRQGTGNTIYF. CDR3 in DNA: TGTGCCAGCAGTCGACAGGGAACTGGAAACACCATATATTTT.

CDR3 sequence (DNA): TGTGCCAGCACACACTTGGTTGGGGGGACGTATAATTCACCCCTCCACTTT. Protein product: CASTHLVGGTYNSPLHF. V gene TRBV2 combines with J gene TRBJ1-6, with D possibly matching TRBD1 (5 bases). This CDR3 is 17 amino acids long. CDR1 is SNHLY and CDR2 is FYNNEI in the germline V gene. Deletions cut 7 bases from V and 4 bases from J, with 20 bases between.

The V and J genes are TRBV5-4 and TRBJ2-2, with 7 positions matching TRBD1. V lost 4 bases and J lost 2; bases outside the gene matches: 8. The CDR3 is 16 amino acids. Germline CDR1 is SGHNT and CDR2 is YYREEE (reference sequence). CDR3 bases: TGTGCCAGCAGCCTGATAGGGGACAGTAACACCGGGGAGCTGTTTTTT. This gives the protein CASSLIGDSNTGELFF.

This clone has only a few counts. The chain couples TRBV29-1 to TRBJ2-1, with a possible D match to TRBD2 (5 bases). Germline V gene lookup returns CDR1 SQVTM and CDR2 ANQGSEA. Trimming took off 1 base at V and 9 bases at J, with 22 bases between the two ends. This CDR3 region has 16 residues. The chain's CDR3 is CSVEGAAGSPEGEQFF. The CDR3 DNA reads TGCAGCGTTGAAGGGGCTGCAGGCTCCCCCGAGGGTGAGCAGTTCTTC.

For the CDR3, the DNA is TGTGCCACCAGTGATCCTAGAGGGACAGGGTTTGGGAATGAGCAGTTCTTC. Translating gives CATSDPRGTGFGNEQFF. The chain has TRBV24-1 and TRBJ2-1, with 9 bases lining up with TRBD1. Trimming took 3 bases from V and 7 from J; bases not matched to a gene: 12. The CDR3 has 17 amino acids. CDR1 KGHDR and CDR2 SFDVKD come from the germline V gene.